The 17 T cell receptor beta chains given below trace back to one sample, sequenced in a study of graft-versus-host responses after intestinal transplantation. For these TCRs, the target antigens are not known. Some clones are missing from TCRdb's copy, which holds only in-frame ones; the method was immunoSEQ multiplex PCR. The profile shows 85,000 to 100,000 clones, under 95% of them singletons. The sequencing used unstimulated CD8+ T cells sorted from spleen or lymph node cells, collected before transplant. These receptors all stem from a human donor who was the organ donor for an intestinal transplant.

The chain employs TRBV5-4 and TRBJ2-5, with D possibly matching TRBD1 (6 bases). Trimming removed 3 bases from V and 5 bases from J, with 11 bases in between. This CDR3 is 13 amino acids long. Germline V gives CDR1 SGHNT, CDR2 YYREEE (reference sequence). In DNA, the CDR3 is TGTGCCAGCAGCTGGATTACAGGGGAGACCCAGTACTTC. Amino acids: CASSWITGETQYF. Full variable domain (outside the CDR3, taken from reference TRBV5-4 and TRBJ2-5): ETGVTQSPTHLIKTRGQQVTLRCSSQSGHNTVSWYQQALGQGPQFIFQYYREEENGRGNFPPRFSGLQFPNYSSELNVNALELDDSALYLCASSWITGETQYFGPGTRLLVL.

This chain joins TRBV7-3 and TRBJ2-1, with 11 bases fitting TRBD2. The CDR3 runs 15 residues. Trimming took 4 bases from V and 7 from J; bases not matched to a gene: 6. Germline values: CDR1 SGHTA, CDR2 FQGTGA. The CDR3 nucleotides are TGTGCCAGCAGCTCCCCCGGGACTAGCGGAAATGAGCAGTTCTTC. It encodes CASSSPGTSGNEQFF.

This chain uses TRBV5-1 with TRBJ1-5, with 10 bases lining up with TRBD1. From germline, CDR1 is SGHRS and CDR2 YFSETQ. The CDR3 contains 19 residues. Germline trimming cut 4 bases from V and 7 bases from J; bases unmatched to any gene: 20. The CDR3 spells CASSHSPTGGEGFRQPQHF. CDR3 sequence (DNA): TGCGCCAGCAGCCATAGCCCGACAGGGGGCGAGGGGTTCCGGCAGCCCCAGCATTTT.

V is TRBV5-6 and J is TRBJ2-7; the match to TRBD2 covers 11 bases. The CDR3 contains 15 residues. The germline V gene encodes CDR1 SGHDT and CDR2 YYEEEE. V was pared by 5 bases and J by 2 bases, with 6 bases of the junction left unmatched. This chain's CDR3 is CASRQSSGGPYEQYF. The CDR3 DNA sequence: TGTGCCAGCAGGCAATCTAGCGGGGGGCCCTACGAGCAGTACTTC.

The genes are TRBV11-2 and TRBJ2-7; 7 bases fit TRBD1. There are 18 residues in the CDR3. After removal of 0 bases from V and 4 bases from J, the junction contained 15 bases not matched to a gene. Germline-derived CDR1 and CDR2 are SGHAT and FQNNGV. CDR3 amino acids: CASSLDQRGQDVRYEQYF. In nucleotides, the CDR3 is TGTGCCAGCAGCTTAGATCAGCGCGGACAGGATGTAAGGTACGAGCAGTACTTC. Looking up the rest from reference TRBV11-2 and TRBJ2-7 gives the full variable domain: EAGVAQSPRYKIIEKRQSVAFWCNPISGHATLYWYQQILGQGPKLLIQFQNNGVVDDSQLPKDRFSAERLKGVDSTLKIQPAKLEDSAVYLCASSLDQRGQDVRYEQYFGPGTRLTVT.

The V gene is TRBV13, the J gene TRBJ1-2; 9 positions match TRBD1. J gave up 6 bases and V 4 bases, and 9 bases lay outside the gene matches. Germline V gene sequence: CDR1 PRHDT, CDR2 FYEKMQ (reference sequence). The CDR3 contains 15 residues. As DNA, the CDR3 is TGTGCCAGCAGCTACTTCGGGGACAGGGATGATGGCTACACCTTC. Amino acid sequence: CASSYFGDRDDGYTF.

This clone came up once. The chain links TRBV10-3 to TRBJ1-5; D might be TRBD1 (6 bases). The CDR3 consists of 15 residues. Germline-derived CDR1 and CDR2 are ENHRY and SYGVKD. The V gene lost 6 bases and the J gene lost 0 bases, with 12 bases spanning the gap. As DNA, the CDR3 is TGTGCCATCAGACCCGACAGGAATAGCAATCAGCCCCAGCATTTT. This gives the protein CAIRPDRNSNQPQHF.

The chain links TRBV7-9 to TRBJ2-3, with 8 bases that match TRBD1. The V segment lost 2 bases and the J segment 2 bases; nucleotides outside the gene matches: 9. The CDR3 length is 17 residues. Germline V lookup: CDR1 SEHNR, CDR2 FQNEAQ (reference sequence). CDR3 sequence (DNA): TGTGCCAGCAGCTTAATCCGGGACAGGTTTTACACAGATACGCAGTATTTT. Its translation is CASSLIRDRFYTDTQYF.

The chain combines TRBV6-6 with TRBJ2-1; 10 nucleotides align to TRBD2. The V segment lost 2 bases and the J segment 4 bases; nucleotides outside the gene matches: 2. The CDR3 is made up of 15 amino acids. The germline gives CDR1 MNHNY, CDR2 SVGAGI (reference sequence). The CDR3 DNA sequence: TGTGCCAGCAGTTACGTACTAGCGGGGTACAATGAGCAGTTCTTC. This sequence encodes CASSYVLAGYNEQFF.

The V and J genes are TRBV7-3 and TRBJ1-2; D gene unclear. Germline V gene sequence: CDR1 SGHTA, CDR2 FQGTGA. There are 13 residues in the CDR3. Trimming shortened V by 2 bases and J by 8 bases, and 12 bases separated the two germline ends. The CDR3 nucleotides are TGTGCCAGCAGCTTAGGTCGAGGGTTCGGCTACACCTTC. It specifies CASSLGRGFGYTF.

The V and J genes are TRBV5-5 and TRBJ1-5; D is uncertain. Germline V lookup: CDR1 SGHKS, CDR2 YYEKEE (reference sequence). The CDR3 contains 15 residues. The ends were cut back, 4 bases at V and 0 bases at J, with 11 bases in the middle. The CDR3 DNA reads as TGTGCCAGCAGCAGGAGGGAATATAGCAATCAGCCCCAGCATTTT. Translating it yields CASSRREYSNQPQHF.

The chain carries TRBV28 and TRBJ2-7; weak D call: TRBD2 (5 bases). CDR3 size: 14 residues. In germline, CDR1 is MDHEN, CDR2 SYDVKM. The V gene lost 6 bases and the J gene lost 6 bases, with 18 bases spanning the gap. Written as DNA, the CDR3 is TGTGCCAGCAGGCCATCGGGGTCCCTCCTCGAGCAGTACTTC. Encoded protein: CASRPSGSLLEQYF.

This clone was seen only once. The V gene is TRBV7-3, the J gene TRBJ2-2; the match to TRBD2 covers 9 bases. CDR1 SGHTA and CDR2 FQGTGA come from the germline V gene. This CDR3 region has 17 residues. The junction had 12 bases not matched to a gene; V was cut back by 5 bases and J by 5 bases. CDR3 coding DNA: TGTGCCAGCAGCCGTAACCAGGGGACTAGCCAAACCGGGGAGCTGTTTTTT. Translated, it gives CASSRNQGTSQTGELFF. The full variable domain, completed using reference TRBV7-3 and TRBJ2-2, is GAGVSQTPSNKVTEKGKYVELRCDPISGHTALYWYRQSLGQGPEFLIYFQGTGAADDSGLPNDRFFAVRPEGSVSTLKIQRTERGDSAVYLCASSRNQGTSQTGELFFGEGSRLTVL.

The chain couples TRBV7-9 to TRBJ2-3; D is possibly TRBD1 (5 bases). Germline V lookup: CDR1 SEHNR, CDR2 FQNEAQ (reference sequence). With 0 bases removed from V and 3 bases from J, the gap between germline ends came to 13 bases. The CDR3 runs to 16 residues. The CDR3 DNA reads TGTGCCAGCAGCTTAGCGTTCCCAGGGTGGACAGATACGCAGTATTTT. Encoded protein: CASSLAFPGWTDTQYF.

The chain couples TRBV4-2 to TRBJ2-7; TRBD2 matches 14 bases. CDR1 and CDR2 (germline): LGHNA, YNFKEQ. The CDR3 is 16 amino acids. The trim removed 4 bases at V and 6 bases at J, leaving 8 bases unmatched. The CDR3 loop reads CASSLTTGLAGAEQYF. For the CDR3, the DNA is TGTGCCAGCAGCCTCACCACGGGACTAGCGGGGGCCGAGCAGTACTTC.

The CDR3 region has the DNA TGTGCTAGTGGTTTGGCGACCCCGGGACAGGGGGCGCATGGCTACACCTTC. This encodes CASGLATPGQGAHGYTF. The chain joins TRBV12-5 to TRBJ1-2; 12 nucleotides align to TRBD1. Per germline, CDR1 LGHNT and CDR2 FRNRAP. This CDR3 has 17 amino acids. The ends lost 1 base at V and 6 bases at J; junction bases unmatched: 9. The full variable domain, completed using reference TRBV12-5 and TRBJ1-2, is DARVTQTPRHKVTEMGQEVTMRCQPILGHNTVFWYRQTMMQGLELLAYFRNRAPLDDSGMPKDRFSAEMPDATLATLKIQPSEPRDSAVYFCASGLATPGQGAHGYTFGSGTRLTVV.

The CDR3 protein is CASSSYTGMAAEAFF. In nucleotides, the CDR3 is TGTGCCAGCAGCTCCTACACGGGGATGGCCGCTGAAGCTTTCTTT. V and J are TRBV7-6 and TRBJ1-1; D gene unclear. The CDR3 spans 15 residues. The V end was cut by 4 bases, the J end by 6 bases, with 18 bases between. Germline V CDR1 and CDR2: SGHVS, FNYEAQ.